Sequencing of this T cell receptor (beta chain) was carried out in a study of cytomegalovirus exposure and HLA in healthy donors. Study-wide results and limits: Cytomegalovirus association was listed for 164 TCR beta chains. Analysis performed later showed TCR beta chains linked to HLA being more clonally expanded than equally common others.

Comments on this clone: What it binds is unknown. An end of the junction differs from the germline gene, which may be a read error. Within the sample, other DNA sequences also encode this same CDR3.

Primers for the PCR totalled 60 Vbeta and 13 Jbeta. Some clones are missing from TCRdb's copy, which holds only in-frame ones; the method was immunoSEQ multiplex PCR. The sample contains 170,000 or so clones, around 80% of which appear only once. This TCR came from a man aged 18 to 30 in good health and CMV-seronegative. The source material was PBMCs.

CDR3 sequence (DNA): TGTGCCAGCACGGGGGGGCGAGGCACGGATACGCAGTATTTT. Translated, it gives CASTGGRGTDTQYF. The chain is built from TRBV27 and TRBJ2-3; 8 bases align to TRBD2. CDR1 and CDR2 from the germline V gene are MNHEY and SMNVEV (reference sequence). The CDR3 length is 14 residues.